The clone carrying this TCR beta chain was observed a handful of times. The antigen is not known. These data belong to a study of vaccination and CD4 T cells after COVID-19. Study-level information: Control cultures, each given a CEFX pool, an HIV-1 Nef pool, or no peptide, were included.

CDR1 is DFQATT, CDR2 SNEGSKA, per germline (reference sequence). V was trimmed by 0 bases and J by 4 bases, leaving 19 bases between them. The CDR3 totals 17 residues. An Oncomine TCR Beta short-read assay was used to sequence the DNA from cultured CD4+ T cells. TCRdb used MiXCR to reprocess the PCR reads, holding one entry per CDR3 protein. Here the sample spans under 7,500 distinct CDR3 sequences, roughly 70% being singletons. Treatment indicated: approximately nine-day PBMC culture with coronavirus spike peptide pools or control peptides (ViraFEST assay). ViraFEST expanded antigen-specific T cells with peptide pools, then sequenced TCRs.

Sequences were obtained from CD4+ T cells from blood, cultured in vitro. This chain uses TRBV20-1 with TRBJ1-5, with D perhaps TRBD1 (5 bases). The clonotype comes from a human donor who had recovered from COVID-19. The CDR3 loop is CSAREPGRGSLNQPQHF. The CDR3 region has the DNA TGCAGTGCTAGAGAACCAGGAAGGGGCAGTTTGAATCAGCCCCAGCATTTT.